Detailed here is one T cell receptor beta chain. These data come from a study of radiation and T cells in renal cell carcinoma. This CDR3 comprises 15 residues. Germline V CDR1 and CDR2: MNHEY, SVGAGI. V shed 4 bases and J 2 bases; nucleotides not matched to a gene: 7. Measured with immunoSEQ multiplex PCR; TCRdb has only the in-frame clones, and not every one. There are about 150,000 clones in the sample; over 80% occur only once, and approximately 13% lies in the top ten. The time point: blood 2 weeks post-SBRT. Stated treatment: 15 Gy SBRT to primary tumor, nephrectomy 4 weeks later. Radiation-treated patients gave blood at baseline, week 2 and week 4. This renal cell carcinoma was of the clear cell type.

Sequenced here: blood, sampled from a patient whose treatment included radiotherapy and nephrectomy. The J gene is TRBJ1-2, the V gene TRBV6-5; TRBD1 aligns across 7 bases. The receptor comes from a woman aged 45-59 years with renal cell carcinoma. The CDR3, as DNA: TGTGCCAGCAGTTTTGACAGGGCGGGGAACTATGGCTACACCTTC. Its protein product is CASSFDRAGNYGYTF.